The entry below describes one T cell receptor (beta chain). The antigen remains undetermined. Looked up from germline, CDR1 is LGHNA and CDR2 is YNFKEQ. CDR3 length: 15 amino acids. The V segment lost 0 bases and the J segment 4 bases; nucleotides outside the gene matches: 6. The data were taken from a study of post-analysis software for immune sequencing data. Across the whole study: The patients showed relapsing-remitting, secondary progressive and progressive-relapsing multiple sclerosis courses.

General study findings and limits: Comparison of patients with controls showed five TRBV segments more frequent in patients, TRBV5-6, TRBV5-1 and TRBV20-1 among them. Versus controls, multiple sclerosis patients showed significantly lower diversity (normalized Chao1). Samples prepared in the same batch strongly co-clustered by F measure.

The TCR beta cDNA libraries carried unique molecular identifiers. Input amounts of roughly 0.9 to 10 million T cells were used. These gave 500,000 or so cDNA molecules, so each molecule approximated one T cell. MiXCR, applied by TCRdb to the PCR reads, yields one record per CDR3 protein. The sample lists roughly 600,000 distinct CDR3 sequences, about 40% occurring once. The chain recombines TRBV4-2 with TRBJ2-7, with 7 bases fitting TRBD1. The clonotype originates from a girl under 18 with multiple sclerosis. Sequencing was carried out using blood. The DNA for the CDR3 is TGTGCCAGCAGCCAAGAGGGATTACAGGGGTACGAGCAGTACTTC. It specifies CASSQEGLQGYEQYF.